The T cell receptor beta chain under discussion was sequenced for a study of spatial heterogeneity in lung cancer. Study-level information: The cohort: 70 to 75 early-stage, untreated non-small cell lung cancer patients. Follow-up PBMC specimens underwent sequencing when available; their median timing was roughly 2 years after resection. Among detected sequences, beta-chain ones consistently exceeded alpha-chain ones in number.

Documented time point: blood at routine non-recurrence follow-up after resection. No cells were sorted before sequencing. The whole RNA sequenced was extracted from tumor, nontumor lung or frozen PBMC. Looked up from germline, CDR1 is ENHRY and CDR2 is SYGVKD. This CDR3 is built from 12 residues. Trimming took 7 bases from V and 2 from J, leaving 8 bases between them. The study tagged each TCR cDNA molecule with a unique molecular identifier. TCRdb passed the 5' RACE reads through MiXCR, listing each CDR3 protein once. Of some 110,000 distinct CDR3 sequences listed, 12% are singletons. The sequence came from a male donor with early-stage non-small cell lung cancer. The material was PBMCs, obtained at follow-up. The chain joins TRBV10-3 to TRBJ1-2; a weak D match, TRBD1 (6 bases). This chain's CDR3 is CAITDRNYGYTF. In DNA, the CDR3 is TGTGCCATCACAGACAGGAACTATGGCTACACCTTC.